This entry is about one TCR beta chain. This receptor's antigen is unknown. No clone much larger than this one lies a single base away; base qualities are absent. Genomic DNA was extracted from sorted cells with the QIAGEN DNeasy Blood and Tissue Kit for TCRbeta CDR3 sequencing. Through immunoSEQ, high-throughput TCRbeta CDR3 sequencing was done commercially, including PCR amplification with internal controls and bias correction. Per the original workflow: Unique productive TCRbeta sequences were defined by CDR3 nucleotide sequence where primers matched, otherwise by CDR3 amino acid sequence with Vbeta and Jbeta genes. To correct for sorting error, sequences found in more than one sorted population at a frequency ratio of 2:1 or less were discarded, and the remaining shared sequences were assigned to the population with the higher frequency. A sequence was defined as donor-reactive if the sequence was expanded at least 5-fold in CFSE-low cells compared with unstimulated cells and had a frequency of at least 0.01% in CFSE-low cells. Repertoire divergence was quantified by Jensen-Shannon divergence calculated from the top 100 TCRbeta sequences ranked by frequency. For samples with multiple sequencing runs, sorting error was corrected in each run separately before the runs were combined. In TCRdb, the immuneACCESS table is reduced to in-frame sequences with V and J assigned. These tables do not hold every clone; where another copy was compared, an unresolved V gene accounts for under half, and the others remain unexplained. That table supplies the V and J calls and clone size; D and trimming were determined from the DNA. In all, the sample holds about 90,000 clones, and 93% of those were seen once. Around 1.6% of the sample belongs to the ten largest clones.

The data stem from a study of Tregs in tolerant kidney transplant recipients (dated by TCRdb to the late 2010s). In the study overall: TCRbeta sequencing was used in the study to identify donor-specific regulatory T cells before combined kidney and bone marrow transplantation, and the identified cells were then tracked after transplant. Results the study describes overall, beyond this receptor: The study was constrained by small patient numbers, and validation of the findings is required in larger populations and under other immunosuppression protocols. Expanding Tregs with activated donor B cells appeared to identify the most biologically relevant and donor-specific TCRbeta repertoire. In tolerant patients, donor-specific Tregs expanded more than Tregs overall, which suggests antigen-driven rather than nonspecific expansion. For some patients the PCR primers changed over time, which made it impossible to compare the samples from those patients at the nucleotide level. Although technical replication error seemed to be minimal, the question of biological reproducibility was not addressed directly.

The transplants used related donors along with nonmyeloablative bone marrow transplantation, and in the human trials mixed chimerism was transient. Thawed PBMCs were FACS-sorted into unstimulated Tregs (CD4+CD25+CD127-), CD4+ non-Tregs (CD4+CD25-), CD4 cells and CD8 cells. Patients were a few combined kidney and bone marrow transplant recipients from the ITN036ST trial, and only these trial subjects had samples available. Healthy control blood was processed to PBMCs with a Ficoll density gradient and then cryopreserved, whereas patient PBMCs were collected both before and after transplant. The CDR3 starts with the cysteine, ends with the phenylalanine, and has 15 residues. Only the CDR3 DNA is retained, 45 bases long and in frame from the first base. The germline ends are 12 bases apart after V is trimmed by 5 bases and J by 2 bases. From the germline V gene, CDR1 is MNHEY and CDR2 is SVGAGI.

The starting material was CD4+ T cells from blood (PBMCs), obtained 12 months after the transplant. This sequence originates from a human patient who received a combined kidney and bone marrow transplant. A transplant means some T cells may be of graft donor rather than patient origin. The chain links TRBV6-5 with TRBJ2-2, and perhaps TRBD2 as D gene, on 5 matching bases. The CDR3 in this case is CASSGSGPNTGELFF. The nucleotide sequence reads TGTGCCAGCAGTGGGAGTGGACCTAACACCGGGGAGCTGTTTTTT.